This TCR beta chain appears in the sequencing data of a study of cytomegalovirus exposure and HLA in healthy donors. Overall study findings and caveats: Clusters of TCRs from the first cohort tended to co-occur in the roughly 120 validation repertoires (as a later analysis found). Through in vitro validation, three CMV-associated chains were shown to be specific for CMV antigens. Investigators reported under 200 TCR beta chains as tied to cytomegalovirus.

V shed 5 bases, J shed 2 bases, and the junction held 10 bases outside the gene matches. Germline values: CDR1 SGHTS, CDR2 YDEGEE. This CDR3 contains 16 residues. Concerning this clone itself: The antigen is not known.

Generated by immunoSEQ multiplex PCR, the TCRdb table keeps only in-frame clones and is missing some. The sample holds around 60,000 clones, roughly 90% seen once. The rearrangement joins TRBV5-8 to TRBJ2-7; 10 bases line up with TRBD2. The sequence was collected from a man younger than 35 in good health and CMV-seronegative. The sample taken for sequencing was PBMCs. The CDR3 region has the DNA TGTGCCAGCAGGTACCCGGGACTAGCGCCAACCTACGAGCAGTACTTC. Residues: CASRYPGLAPTYEQYF.